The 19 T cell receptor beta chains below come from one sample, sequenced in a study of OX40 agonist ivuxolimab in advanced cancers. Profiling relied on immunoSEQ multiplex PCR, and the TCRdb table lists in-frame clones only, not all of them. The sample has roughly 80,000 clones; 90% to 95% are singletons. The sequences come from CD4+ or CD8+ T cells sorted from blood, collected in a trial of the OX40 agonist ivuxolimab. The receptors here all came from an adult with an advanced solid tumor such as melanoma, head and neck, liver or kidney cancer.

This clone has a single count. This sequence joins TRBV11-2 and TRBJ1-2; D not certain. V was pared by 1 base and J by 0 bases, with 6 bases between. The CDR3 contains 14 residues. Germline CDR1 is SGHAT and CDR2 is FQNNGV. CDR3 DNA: TGTGCCAGCAGCTTAGCACAGACTAACTATGGCTACACCTTC. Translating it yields CASSLAQTNYGYTF.

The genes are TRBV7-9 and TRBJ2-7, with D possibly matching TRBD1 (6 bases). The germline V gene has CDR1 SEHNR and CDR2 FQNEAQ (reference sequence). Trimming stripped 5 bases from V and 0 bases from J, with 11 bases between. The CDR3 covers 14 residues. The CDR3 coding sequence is TGTGCCAGCAGCCCTTGGGACAACTCCTACGAGCAGTACTTC. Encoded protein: CASSPWDNSYEQYF. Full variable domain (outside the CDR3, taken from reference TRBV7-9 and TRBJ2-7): DTGVSQNPRHKITKRGQNVTFRCDPISEHNRLYWYRQTLGQGPEFLTYFQNEAQLEKSRLLSDRFSAERPKGSFSTLEIQRTEQGDSAMYLCASSPWDNSYEQYFGPGTRLTVT.

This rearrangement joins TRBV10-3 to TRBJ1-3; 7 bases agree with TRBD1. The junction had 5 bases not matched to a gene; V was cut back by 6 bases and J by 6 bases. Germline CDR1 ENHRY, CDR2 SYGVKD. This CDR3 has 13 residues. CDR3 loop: CAIRPGQINTIYF. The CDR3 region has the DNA TGTGCCATCAGGCCGGGACAGATAAACACCATATATTTT.

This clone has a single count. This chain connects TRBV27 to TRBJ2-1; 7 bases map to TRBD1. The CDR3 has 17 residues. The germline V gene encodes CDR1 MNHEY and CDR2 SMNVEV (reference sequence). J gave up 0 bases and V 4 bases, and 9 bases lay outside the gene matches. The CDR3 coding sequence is TGTGCCAGCAGTTCGTATCCGACAGGGAGCTCCTACAATGAGCAGTTCTTC. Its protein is CASSSYPTGSSYNEQFF.

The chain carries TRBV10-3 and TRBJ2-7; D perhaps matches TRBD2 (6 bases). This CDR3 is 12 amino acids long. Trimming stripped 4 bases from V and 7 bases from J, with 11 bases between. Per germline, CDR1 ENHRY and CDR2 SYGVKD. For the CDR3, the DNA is TGTGCCATCAGTGGCTTCGCGGGGGAGCAGTACTTC. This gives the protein CAISGFAGEQYF.

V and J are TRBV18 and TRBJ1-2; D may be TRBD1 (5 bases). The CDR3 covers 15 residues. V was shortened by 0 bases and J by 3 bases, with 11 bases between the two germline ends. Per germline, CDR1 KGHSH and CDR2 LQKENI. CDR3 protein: CASSPPSGRDYGYTF. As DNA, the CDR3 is TGTGCCAGCTCACCACCATCGGGCAGGGACTATGGCTACACCTTC.

The CDR3 DNA reads as TGTGCCAGCAGCTTAGGAGTGGCTCAGCCCCAGCATTTT. Protein product: CASSLGVAQPQHF. The gene calls are TRBV7-2 and TRBJ1-5, with D unclear. Germline CDR1 SGHTA, CDR2 FQGNSA. V dropped 1 base and J dropped 6 bases, with 7 bases sitting between them. CDR3 size: 13 residues.

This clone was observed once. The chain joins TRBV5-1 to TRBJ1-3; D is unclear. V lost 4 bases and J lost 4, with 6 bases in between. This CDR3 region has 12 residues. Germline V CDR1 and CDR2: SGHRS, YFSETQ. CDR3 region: CASSSGGNTIYF. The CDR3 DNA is TGCGCCAGCAGCAGTGGGGGAAACACCATATATTTT.

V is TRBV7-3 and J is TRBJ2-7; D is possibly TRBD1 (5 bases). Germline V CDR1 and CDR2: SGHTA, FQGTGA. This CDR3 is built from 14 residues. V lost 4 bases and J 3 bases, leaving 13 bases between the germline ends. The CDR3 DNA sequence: TGTGCCAGCAGCTCAGTGACAGATAACTACGAGCAGTACTTC. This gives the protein CASSSVTDNYEQYF.

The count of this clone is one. This CDR3 is CSAVGQAVTEAFF. The CDR3 DNA reads TGCAGCGCCGTCGGACAGGCGGTCACTGAAGCTTTCTTT. The chain has TRBV29-1 and TRBJ1-1, with 7 bases identical to TRBD1. CDR1 is SQVTM and CDR2 is ANQGSEA in the germline V gene. The J segment lost 4 bases and the V segment lost 7 bases, leaving 9 bases of the junction unmatched. The CDR3 has 13 residues.

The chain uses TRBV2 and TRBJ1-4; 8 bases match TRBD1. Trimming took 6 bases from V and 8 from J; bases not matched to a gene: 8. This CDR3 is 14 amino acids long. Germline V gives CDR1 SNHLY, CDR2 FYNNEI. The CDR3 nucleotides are TGTGCCAGCAGCTCTGAATCAGGGGGCGAAAAACTGTTTTTT. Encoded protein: CASSSESGGEKLFF.

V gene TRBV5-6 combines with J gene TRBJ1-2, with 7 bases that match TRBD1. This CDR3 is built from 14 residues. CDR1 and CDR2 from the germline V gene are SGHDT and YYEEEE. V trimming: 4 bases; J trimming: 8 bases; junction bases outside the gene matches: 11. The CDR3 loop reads CASSPRTGLRGYTF. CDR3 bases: TGTGCCAGCAGCCCAAGGACAGGTCTGCGGGGCTACACCTTC.

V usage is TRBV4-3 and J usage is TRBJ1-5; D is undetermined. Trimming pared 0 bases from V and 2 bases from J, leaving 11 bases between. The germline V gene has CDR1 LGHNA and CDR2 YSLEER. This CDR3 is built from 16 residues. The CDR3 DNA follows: TGCGCCAGCAGCCAAGATTGGATTTCCGGCAATCAGCCCCAGCATTTT. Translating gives CASSQDWISGNQPQHF.

The CDR3 bases are TGTGCCAGCTCACCACCGAACAGGGAAGGAAAACTGTTTTTT. Amino acids: CASSPPNREGKLFF. The chain links TRBV18 to TRBJ1-4, with D maybe TRBD1 (6 bases). Trimming took off 0 bases at V and 10 bases at J, with 12 bases between the two ends. The CDR3 consists of 14 residues. The germline gives CDR1 KGHSH, CDR2 LQKENI.

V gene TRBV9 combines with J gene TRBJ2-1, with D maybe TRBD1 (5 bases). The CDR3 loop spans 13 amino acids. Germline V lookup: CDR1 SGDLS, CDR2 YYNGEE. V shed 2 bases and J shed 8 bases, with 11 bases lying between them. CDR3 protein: CASSVRVSDEQFF. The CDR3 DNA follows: TGTGCCAGCAGCGTCAGGGTTTCCGATGAGCAGTTCTTC.

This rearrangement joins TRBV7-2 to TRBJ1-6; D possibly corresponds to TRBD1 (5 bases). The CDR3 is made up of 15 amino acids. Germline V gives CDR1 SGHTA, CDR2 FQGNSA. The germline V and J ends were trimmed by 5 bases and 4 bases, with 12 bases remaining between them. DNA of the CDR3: TGTGCCAGCAGCCTCCGGGACCTTTATAATTCACCCCTCCACTTT. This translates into CASSLRDLYNSPLHF.

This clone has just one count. Written as DNA, the CDR3 is TGTGCCAGTAGTATCGGACAGGCCTACGAGCAGTACTTC. This gives the protein CASSIGQAYEQYF. The chain recombines TRBV19 with TRBJ2-7, with TRBD1 matching 7 bases. Germline trimming cut 3 bases from V and 2 bases from J; bases unmatched to any gene: 1. CDR3 length equals 13 residues. Germline V gene data show CDR1 as LNHDA and CDR2 as SQIVND (reference sequence).

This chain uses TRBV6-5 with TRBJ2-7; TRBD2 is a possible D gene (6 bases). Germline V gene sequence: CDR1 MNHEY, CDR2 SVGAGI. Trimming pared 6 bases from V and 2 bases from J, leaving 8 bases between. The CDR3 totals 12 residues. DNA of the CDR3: TGTGCCAGCAGGCGGGGTCCCTACGAGCAGTACTTC. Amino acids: CASRRGPYEQYF.

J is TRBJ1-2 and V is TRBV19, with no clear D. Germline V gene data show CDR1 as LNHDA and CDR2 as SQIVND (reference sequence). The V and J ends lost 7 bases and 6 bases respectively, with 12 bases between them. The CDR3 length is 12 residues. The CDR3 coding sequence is TGTGCCAGTAAGTCCTTAGGGCATGGCTACACCTTC. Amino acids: CASKSLGHGYTF.